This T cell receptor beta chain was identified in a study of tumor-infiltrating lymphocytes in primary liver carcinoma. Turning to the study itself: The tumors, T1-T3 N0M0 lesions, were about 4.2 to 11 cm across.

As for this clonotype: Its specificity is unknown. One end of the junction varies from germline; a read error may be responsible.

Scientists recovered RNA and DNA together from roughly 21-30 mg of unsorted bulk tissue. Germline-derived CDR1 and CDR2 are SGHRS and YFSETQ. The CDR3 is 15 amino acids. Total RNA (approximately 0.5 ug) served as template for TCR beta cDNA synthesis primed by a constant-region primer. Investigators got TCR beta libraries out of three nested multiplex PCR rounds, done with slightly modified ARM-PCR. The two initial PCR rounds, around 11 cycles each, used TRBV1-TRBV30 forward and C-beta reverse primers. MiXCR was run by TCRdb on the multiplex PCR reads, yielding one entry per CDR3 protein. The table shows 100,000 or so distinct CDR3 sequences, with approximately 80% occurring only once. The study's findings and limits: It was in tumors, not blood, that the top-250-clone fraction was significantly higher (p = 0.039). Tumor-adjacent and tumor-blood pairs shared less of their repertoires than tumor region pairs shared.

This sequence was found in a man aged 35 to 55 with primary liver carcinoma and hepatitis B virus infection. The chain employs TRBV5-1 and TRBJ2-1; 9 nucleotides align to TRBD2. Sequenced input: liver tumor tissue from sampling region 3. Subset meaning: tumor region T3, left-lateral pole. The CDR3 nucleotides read TGTACCAGCAGAGTTAGCGGGAGCTCCTACAATGAGCAGTTCTTC. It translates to CTSRVSGSSYNEQFF.